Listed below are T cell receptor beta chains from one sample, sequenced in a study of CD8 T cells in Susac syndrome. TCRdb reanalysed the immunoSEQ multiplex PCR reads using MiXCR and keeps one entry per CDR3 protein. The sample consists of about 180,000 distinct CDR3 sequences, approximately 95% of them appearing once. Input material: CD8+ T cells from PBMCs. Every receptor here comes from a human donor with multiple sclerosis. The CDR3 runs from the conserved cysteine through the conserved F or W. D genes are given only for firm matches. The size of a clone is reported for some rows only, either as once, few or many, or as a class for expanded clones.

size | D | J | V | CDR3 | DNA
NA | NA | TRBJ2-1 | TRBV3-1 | CASSQLGSAYNEQFF | TGTGCCAGCAGCCAACTGGGGAGTGCCTACAATGAGCAGTTCTTC
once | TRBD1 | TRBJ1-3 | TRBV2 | CASRLGQNTGNTIYF | TGTGCCAGCAGATTGGGACAGAACACTGGAAACACCATATATTTT
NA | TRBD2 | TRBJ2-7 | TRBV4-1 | CASSKKTSDEQYF | TGCGCCAGCAGCAAAAAAACTAGCGACGAGCAGTACTTC
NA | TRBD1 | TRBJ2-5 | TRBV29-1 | CSAYSDRGETQYF | TGCAGCGCCTATTCGGACAGGGGAGAGACCCAGTACTTC
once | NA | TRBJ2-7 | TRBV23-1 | CAFQGDPVSYEQYF | TGCGCCTTCCAGGGCGACCCAGTCTCCTACGAGCAGTACTTC
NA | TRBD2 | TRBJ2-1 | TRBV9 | CASSGASGRVANEQFF | TGTGCCAGCAGCGGGGCTAGCGGGAGGGTGGCCAATGAGCAGTTCTTC
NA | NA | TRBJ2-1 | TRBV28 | CASSLWRESYNEQFF | TGTGCCAGCAGTTTGTGGAGGGAATCCTACAATGAGCAGTTCTTC
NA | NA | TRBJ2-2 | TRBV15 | CATTPDTGELFF | TGTGCCACCACCCCCGACACCGGGGAGCTGTTTTTT
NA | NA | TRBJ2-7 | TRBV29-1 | CSVEDIQGGAYEQYF | TGCAGCGTTGAAGATATACAGGGGGGGGCCTACGAGCAGTACTTC
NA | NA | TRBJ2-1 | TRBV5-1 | CASSDTSPRAHEQFF | TGCGCCAGCAGCGACACTAGTCCTCGGGCCCATGAGCAGTTCTTC
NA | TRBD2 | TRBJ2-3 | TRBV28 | CASTPGSGSRDTQYF | TGTGCCAGCACCCCGGGTAGCGGGAGTAGAGATACGCAGTATTTT
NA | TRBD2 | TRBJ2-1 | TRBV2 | CASSALLATGRNEQFF | TGTGCCAGCAGCGCCTTACTAGCGACTGGTCGCAATGAGCAGTTCTTC
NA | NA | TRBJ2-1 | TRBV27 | CASSLRTYNEQFF | TGTGCCAGCAGTTTGAGGACATACAATGAGCAGTTCTTC
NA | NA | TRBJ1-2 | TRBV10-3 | CAISETGTNYGYTF | TGTGCCATCAGTGAGACAGGGACTAACTATGGCTACACCTTC
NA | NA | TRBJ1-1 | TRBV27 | CASSLGPTAEDTEAFF | TGTGCCAGCAGTTTGGGACCGACAGCGGAGGACACTGAAGCTTTCTTT
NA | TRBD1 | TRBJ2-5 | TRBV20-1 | CSASRGFETQYF | TGCAGTGCTAGCAGGGGGTTTGAGACCCAGTACTTC
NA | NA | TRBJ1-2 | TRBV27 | CASSLAGNYGYTF | TGTGCCAGCAGTTTGGCAGGGAACTATGGCTACACCTTC
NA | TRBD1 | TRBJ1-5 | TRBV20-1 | CSAPNATGGNQPQHF | TGCAGTGCCCCCAACGCGACAGGGGGCAATCAGCCCCAGCATTTT
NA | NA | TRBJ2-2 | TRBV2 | CASSEALRMAGELFF | TGTGCCAGCAGTGAAGCGCTTCGGATGGCCGGGGAGCTGTTTTTT
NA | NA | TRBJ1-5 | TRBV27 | CASSFGPPTNQPQHF | TGTGCCAGCAGTTTCGGGCCCCCCACCAATCAGCCCCAGCATTTT
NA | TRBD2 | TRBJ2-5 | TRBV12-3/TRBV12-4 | CASSSPLAGAQETQYF | TGTGCCAGCAGCTCCCCCTTAGCGGGAGCGCAAGAGACCCAGTACTTC
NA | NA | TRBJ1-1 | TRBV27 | CASSLSFRGNTEAFF | TGTGCCAGCAGTTTATCCTTCAGGGGGAACACTGAAGCTTTCTTT
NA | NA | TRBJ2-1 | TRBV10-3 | CAISGGFEEFF | TGTGCCATCAGTGGAGGGTTCGAGGAGTTCTTC
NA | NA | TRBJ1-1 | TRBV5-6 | CASSSPGRSFF | TGTGCCAGCAGCTCGCCGGGACGGTCTTTCTTT
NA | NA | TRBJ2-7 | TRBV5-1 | CASSLGGYGALNEQYF | TGCGCCAGCAGCTTGGGAGGATACGGGGCCCTTAACGAGCAGTACTTC
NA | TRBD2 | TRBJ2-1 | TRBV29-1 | CSVQARPSGYNEQFF | TGCAGCGTTCAGGCTAGGCCTAGCGGTTACAATGAGCAGTTCTTC
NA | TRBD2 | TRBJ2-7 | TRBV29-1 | CSVLAGAGEQYF | TGCAGCGTTCTGGCGGGAGCTGGCGAGCAGTACTTC
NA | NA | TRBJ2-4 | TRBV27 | CASSLGGGGWGIQYF | TGTGCCAGCAGTTTGGGAGGGGGAGGCTGGGGCATTCAGTACTTC
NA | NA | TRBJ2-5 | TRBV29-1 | CSVETLVEEKEETQYF | TGCAGCGTTGAAACCCTTGTCGAGGAGAAAGAAGAGACCCAGTACTTC
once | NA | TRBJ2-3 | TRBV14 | CASSQETAQFDTQYF | TGTGCCAGCAGCCAAGAGACAGCCCAGTTCGATACGCAGTATTTT
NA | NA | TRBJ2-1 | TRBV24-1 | CATSDLAGSRNEQFF | TGTGCCACCAGTGATTTGGCGGGATCGCGGAATGAGCAGTTCTTC
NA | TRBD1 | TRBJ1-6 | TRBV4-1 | CASSRLDRGYSPLHF | TGCGCCAGCAGCCGCTTGGACAGGGGCTATTCACCCCTCCACTTT
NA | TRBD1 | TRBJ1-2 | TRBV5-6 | CASSLVGTGAQGYTF | TGTGCCAGCAGCTTGGTAGGGACAGGGGCCCAGGGCTACACCTTC
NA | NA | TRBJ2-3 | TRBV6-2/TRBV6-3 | CASSYRGTDTQYF | TGTGCCAGCAGTTACAGGGGAACAGATACGCAGTATTTT
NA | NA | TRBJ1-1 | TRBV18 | CASSPTPPEAFF | TGTGCCAGCTCACCGACTCCCCCTGAAGCTTTCTTT
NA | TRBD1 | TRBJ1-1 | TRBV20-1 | CSAGGQENTEAFF | TGCAGTGCTGGGGGACAGGAAAACACTGAAGCTTTCTTT
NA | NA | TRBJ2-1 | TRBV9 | CASSVRGEQFF | TGTGCCAGCAGCGTTAGGGGTGAGCAGTTCTTC
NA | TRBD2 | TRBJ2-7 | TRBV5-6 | CASSLWGSGYSYEQYF | TGTGCCAGCAGCTTGTGGGGTAGCGGGTACTCCTACGAGCAGTACTTC
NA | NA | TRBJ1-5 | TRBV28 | CASSLYRLRGNQPQHF | TGTGCCAGCAGTTTATACAGGTTGCGAGGCAATCAGCCCCAGCATTTT
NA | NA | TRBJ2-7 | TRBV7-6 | CASSLGTTVDSSYEQYF | TGTGCCAGCAGCTTAGGGACGACAGTCGACAGCTCCTACGAGCAGTACTTC
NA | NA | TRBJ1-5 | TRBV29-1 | CSVLTPIGNQPQHF | TGCAGCGTTTTGACACCGATAGGCAATCAGCCCCAGCATTTT
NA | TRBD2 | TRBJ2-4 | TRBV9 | CASSVSGSGNIQYF | TGTGCCAGCAGCGTCAGCGGGAGTGGTAACATTCAGTACTTC
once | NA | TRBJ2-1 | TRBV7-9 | CASSLMGSEQFF | TGTGCCAGCAGCTTAATGGGCAGTGAGCAGTTCTTC
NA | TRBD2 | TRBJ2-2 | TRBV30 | CALPGLAGVTGELFF | TGTGCCTTACCGGGACTAGCGGGAGTTACCGGGGAGCTGTTTTTT
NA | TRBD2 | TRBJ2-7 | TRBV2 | CASSSPLAGHEQYF | TGTGCCAGCAGTTCCCCACTAGCGGGCCACGAGCAGTACTTC
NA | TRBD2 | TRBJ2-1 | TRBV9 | CASSQGDYNNEQFF | TGTGCCAGCAGCCAAGGGGACTATAACAATGAGCAGTTCTTC
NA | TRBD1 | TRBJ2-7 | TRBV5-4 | CASSSGQSSYEQYF | TGTGCCAGCAGCTCGGGACAGTCCTCCTACGAGCAGTACTTC
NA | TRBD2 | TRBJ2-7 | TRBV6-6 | CASSFSGGLYEQYF | TGTGCCAGCAGTTTTAGCGGGGGCCTCTACGAGCAGTACTTC
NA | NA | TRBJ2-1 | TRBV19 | CASSWGNYNEQFF | TGTGCCAGTAGTTGGGGAAACTACAATGAGCAGTTCTTC
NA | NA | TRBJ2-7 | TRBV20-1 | CSASAQDKTYEQYF | TGCAGTGCTAGCGCGCAGGACAAAACCTACGAGCAGTACTTC
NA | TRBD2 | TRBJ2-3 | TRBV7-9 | CASSAPGLADTQYF | TGTGCCAGCAGCGCGCCGGGACTAGCGGATACGCAGTATTTT
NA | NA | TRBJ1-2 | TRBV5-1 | CASSSNSHGIYGYTF | TGCGCCAGCAGCTCCAACTCGCACGGAATCTATGGCTACACCTTC
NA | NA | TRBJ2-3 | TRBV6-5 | CASSYSAGPTDTQYF | TGTGCCAGCAGTTACTCGGCAGGCCCGACAGATACGCAGTATTTT
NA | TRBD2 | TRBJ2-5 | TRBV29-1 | CSVGREGPLETQYF | TGCAGCGTTGGGCGGGAGGGCCCGTTGGAGACCCAGTACTTC
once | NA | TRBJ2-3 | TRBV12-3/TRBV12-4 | CASSPLGVTQYF | TGTGCCAGCAGTCCCCTTGGGGTTACGCAGTATTTT
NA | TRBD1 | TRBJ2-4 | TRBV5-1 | CASKGQGSANIQYF | TGCGCCAGCAAGGGACAGGGTAGTGCAAACATTCAGTACTTC
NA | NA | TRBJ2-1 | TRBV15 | CATSRSGSSYNEQFF | TGTGCCACCAGCAGATCAGGGAGCTCCTACAATGAGCAGTTCTTC